The next 27 T cell receptor beta chains were all read from a single sample in a study of cytomegalovirus exposure and HLA in healthy donors. Primers: 60 Vbeta forward and 13 Jbeta reverse. The method was immunoSEQ multiplex PCR; TCRdb's version includes in-frame clones alone and lacks a portion of them. The specimen's table records some 200,000 clones. The material sequenced was PBMCs. The receptors shown here come from a woman between 18 and 30 years old in good health and CMV-seropositive.

This chain joins TRBV7-6 and TRBJ2-3, with D unclear. Germline CDR1 reads SGHVS; CDR2 reads FNYEAQ. CDR3 length equals 15 residues. The germline V and J ends were trimmed by 1 base and 2 bases, with 10 bases remaining between them. The CDR3 loop reads CASSLELLNTDTQYF. CDR3 in DNA: TGTGCCAGCAGCTTAGAACTTCTGAACACAGATACGCAGTATTTT.

CDR3: CAWSVISEAFF. The CDR3 nucleotides read TGTGCCTGGAGTGTTATCAGTGAAGCTTTCTTT. The rearrangement joins TRBV30 to TRBJ1-1; no clear D. This CDR3 is 11 amino acids long. Trimming shortened V by 0 bases and J by 7 bases, and 6 bases separated the two germline ends. Germline CDR1 is GTSNPN and CDR2 is SVGIG (reference sequence).

The chain carries TRBV5-6 and TRBJ1-1; a possible D gene is TRBD1 (6 bases). V shed 2 bases and J shed 0 bases, with 11 bases lying between them. CDR3 length equals 15 residues. In germline, CDR1 is SGHDT, CDR2 YYEEEE. CDR3 DNA: TGTGCCAGCAGCTTATGGGGACATCTGAACACTGAAGCTTTCTTT. Protein sequence: CASSLWGHLNTEAFF.

This chain uses TRBV19 with TRBJ1-1, with D possibly matching TRBD1 (5 bases). Trimming removed 3 bases from V and 1 base from J, with 9 bases in between. This CDR3 contains 14 residues. Per germline, CDR1 LNHDA and CDR2 SQIVND (reference sequence). CDR3: CASSMTEKNTEAFF. CDR3 bases: TGTGCCAGTAGTATGACAGAAAAGAACACTGAAGCTTTCTTT.

The chain employs TRBV1 and TRBJ2-5; the listed D gene, TRBD2, was not tested against the DNA. TRBV1 is a known pseudogene. The CDR3 is 15 residues long. The CDR3 reads CTSSLRTSDQETQYF. In DNA form, the CDR3 reads TGCACCAGCAGCCTCCGGACTAGCGACCAAGAGACCCAGTACTTC.

The CDR3 region is CASETGNQPQHF. CDR3 DNA sequence: TGTGCCAGTGAGACAGGCAATCAGCCCCAGCATTTT. This chain links TRBV28 with TRBJ1-5; perhaps TRBD1 as D (5 bases). V lost 9 bases and J 2 bases, leaving 8 bases between the germline ends. This CDR3 is 12 amino acids long. Per germline, CDR1 MDHEN and CDR2 SYDVKM.

V and J are TRBV19 and TRBJ1-2, with 8 bases matching TRBD1. Germline V gene data show CDR1 as LNHDA and CDR2 as SQIVND (reference sequence). This CDR3 comprises 15 residues. V was pared by 1 base and J by 4 bases, with 5 bases of the junction left unmatched. The CDR3 DNA is TGTGCCAGTAGTATAGGGACAGGGAGTATCTATGGCTACACCTTC. Its translation is CASSIGTGSIYGYTF.

This chain connects TRBV27 to TRBJ1-3; 10 nucleotides align to TRBD1. The CDR3 consists of 14 residues. V shed 8 bases, J shed 5 bases, and the junction held 6 bases outside the gene matches. The germline V gene has CDR1 MNHEY and CDR2 SMNVEV (reference sequence). CDR3 sequence: CASGRQGARNTIYF. CDR3 nucleotide sequence: TGTGCCAGCGGACGACAGGGGGCTAGAAACACCATATATTTT.

This chain uses TRBV5-6 with TRBJ2-7; 10 bases fit TRBD1. The CDR3 loop spans 17 amino acids. CDR1 and CDR2 (germline): SGHDT, YYEEEE. J was trimmed by 3 bases and V by 4 bases; bases with no gene match: 13. CDR3 bases: TGTGCCAGCAGCCTCTTCGAAGTAGGACAGGGGGACTACGAGCAGTACTTC. Its translation: CASSLFEVGQGDYEQYF.

This sequence joins TRBV7-2 and TRBJ2-3; possible D gene TRBD2, 6 bases. The ends were cut back, 1 base at V and 1 base at J, with 9 bases in the middle. The CDR3 contains 15 residues. The V gene's germline CDR1 is SGHTA and CDR2 FQGNSA. The DNA of the CDR3 is TGTGCCAGCAGCTTAGTTGCTAGCGGCACAGATACGCAGTATTTT. It is translated as CASSLVASGTDTQYF.

The chain uses TRBV5-1 and TRBJ2-1; D is unclear. This CDR3 has 14 amino acids. V lost 2 bases and J 5 bases, leaving 11 bases between the germline ends. Germline lookup yields CDR1 SGHRS and CDR2 YFSETQ. The CDR3 nucleotides read TGCGCCAGCAGCTTAGCCCCAGGTAACAATGAGCAGTTCTTC. Its translation is CASSLAPGNNEQFF. The full variable domain, its missing parts supplied by reference TRBV5-1 and TRBJ2-1, is KAGVTQTPRYLIKTRGQQVTLSCSPISGHRSVSWYQQTPGQGLQFLFEYFSETQRNKGNFPGRFSGRQFSNSRSEMNVSTLELGDSALYLCASSLAPGNNEQFFGPGTRLTVL.

This chain joins TRBV18 and TRBJ2-2, with 9 bases lining up with TRBD2. The CDR3 runs to 16 residues. CDR1 is KGHSH and CDR2 is LQKENI in the germline V gene. Unmatched junction bases numbered 8, after V lost 2 bases and J lost 7 bases. CDR3 residues: CASSPGIAGAVGELFF. CDR3 nucleotide sequence: TGTGCCAGCTCACCAGGAATAGCGGGAGCGGTCGGGGAGCTGTTTTTT.

The chain employs TRBV27 and TRBJ2-7, with D maybe TRBD1 (6 bases). This CDR3 contains 15 residues. Per germline, CDR1 MNHEY and CDR2 SMNVEV (reference sequence). V was pared by 0 bases and J by 4 bases, with 13 bases between. CDR3 bases: TGTGCCAGCAGTTTATCGGGCTTAGGGGGATACGAGCAGTACTTC. Translated, it gives CASSLSGLGGYEQYF.

The V and J genes are TRBV19 and TRBJ2-1; D remains unclear. The V end was cut by 2 bases, the J end by 2 bases, with 13 bases between. There are 16 residues in the CDR3. CDR1 LNHDA and CDR2 SQIVND come from the germline V gene (reference sequence). The CDR3 region is CASSILATGPYNEQFF. CDR3 nucleotides: TGTGCCAGTAGTATATTAGCTACGGGTCCCTACAATGAGCAGTTCTTC. Drawing the rest from reference TRBV19 and TRBJ2-1, the complete variable domain is DGGITQSPKYLFRKEGQNVTLSCEQNLNHDAMYWYRQDPGQGLRLIYYSQIVNDFQKGDIAEGYSVSREKKESFPLTVTSAQKNPTAFYLCASSILATGPYNEQFFGPGTRLTVL.

The rearrangement links TRBV7-3 to TRBJ2-1; the match to TRBD1 covers 9 bases. The CDR3 is 15 residues long. Germline V gene lookup returns CDR1 SGHTA and CDR2 FQGTGA. V dropped 5 bases and J dropped 0; count of bases not matched to a gene: 2. The DNA for the CDR3 is TGTGCCAGCAGCCCGACAGGGGGCTCCTACAATGAGCAGTTCTTC. Translated: CASSPTGGSYNEQFF.

V usage is TRBV4-1 and J usage is TRBJ2-3; D may be TRBD2 (6 bases). The V gene lost 4 bases and the J gene lost 3 bases, with 14 bases spanning the gap. This CDR3 comprises 15 residues. The germline V gene encodes CDR1 MGHRA and CDR2 YSYEKL. The CDR3: CASSPRLVGTDTQYF. The CDR3 nucleotides read TGCGCCAGCAGCCCCCGACTAGTTGGTACAGATACGCAGTATTTT.

The chain carries TRBV7-9 and TRBJ1-2, with a possible D match to TRBD1 (5 bases). The V gene lost 4 bases and the J gene lost 5 bases, with 8 bases spanning the gap. The CDR3 loop spans 12 amino acids. The germline V gene encodes CDR1 SEHNR and CDR2 FQNEAQ (reference sequence). In DNA, the CDR3 is TGTGCCAGCAGCTCCACAGGTTATGGCTACACCTTC. This encodes CASSSTGYGYTF. The whole variable domain, filled in from reference TRBV7-9 and TRBJ1-2, reads DTGVSQNPRHKITKRGQNVTFRCDPISEHNRLYWYRQTLGQGPEFLTYFQNEAQLEKSRLLSDRFSAERPKGSFSTLEIQRTEQGDSAMYLCASSSTGYGYTFGSGTRLTVV.

The rearrangement uses TRBV7-9 and TRBJ2-1, with D possibly TRBD1 on 6 matching bases. Germline CDR1 and CDR2: SEHNR and FQNEAQ (reference sequence). The CDR3 consists of 16 residues. Trimming left V 5 bases short and J 5 bases short, with 19 bases between. CDR3 DNA: TGTGCCAGCAGCGCCAACCGGGACACAATCAACAATGAGCAGTTCTTC. The encoded protein is CASSANRDTINNEQFF.

The rearrangement uses TRBV30 and TRBJ1-1; no reliable D call. Germline V gene data show CDR1 as GTSNPN and CDR2 as SVGIG (reference sequence). CDR3 length: 13 residues. The V end was cut by 1 base, the J end by 5 bases, with 11 bases between. DNA of the CDR3: TGTGCCTGGAGTGGGACTCTCTTGACTGAAGCTTTCTTT. Its protein product is CAWSGTLLTEAFF.

The chain links TRBV30 to TRBJ2-4; D is possibly TRBD2 (5 bases). V was clipped by 4 bases and J by 9 bases, with 19 bases between them. The CDR3 extends over 14 amino acids. Germline loops: CDR1 GTSNPN, CDR2 SVGIG (reference sequence). The CDR3 DNA reads TGTGCCTGGAAAGTCTCTGGGGAGCGTAGCATTCAGTACTTC. It is translated as CAWKVSGERSIQYF. Filled out from reference TRBV30 and TRBJ2-4, the complete variable domain reads SQTIHQWPATLVQPVGSPLSLECTVEGTSNPNLYWYRQAAGRGLQLLFYSVGIGQISSEVPQNLSASRPQDRQFILSSKKLLLSDSGFYLCAWKVSGERSIQYFGAGTRLSVL.

The chain employs TRBV5-6 and TRBJ1-3, with TRBD1 as a possible D gene (5 bases). This CDR3 region has 15 residues. The V end lost 3 bases, the J end lost 10 bases, and 20 bases lay between the germline ends. Germline loops: CDR1 SGHDT, CDR2 YYEEEE. The DNA for the CDR3 is TGTGCCAGCAGCTCCAGACAGACCCTTAGTCTGACCATATATTTT. This gives the protein CASSSRQTLSLTIYF.

This rearrangement joins TRBV7-9 to TRBJ2-7, with 8 bases lining up with TRBD1. The CDR3 covers 15 residues. The junction had 7 bases not matched to a gene; V was cut back by 5 bases and J by 1 base. The germline V gene has CDR1 SEHNR and CDR2 FQNEAQ (reference sequence). CDR3 bases: TGTGCCAGCAGCCCCCGGGACAGGAGTTCCTACGAGCAGTACTTC. Its translation: CASSPRDRSSYEQYF.

The gene calls are TRBV19 and TRBJ1-2; TRBD1 agrees at 7 bases. V lost 5 bases to trimming and J lost 4 bases; unmatched junction nucleotides: 1. Per germline, CDR1 LNHDA and CDR2 SQIVND (reference sequence). This CDR3 spans 12 amino acids. The CDR3 DNA reads as TGTGCCAGTAGTGACAGGGCCTATGGCTACACCTTC. Its translation is CASSDRAYGYTF.

In nucleotides, the CDR3 is TGTGCCTGGAAACGGGAGGGTGGGGATTCACCCCTCCACTTT. Residues: CAWKREGGDSPLHF. The chain joins TRBV30 to TRBJ1-6, with D unresolved. Trimming took off 4 bases at V and 8 bases at J, with 15 bases between the two ends. Germline CDR1 is GTSNPN and CDR2 is SVGIG (reference sequence). This CDR3 has 14 amino acids. The entire variable domain, with the rest obtained from reference TRBV30 and TRBJ1-6, is as follows: SQTIHQWPATLVQPVGSPLSLECTVEGTSNPNLYWYRQAAGRGLQLLFYSVGIGQISSEVPQNLSASRPQDRQFILSSKKLLLSDSGFYLCAWKREGGDSPLHFGNGTRLTVT.

The chain recombines TRBV7-2 with TRBJ2-7; TRBD2 matches 7 bases. CDR1 and CDR2 (germline): SGHTA, FQGNSA. J was trimmed by 4 bases and V by 1 base; bases with no gene match: 7. The CDR3 runs to 15 residues. The CDR3 protein is CASSLEEGGPYEQYF. CDR3 DNA sequence: TGTGCCAGCAGCTTAGAAGAGGGAGGGCCGTACGAGCAGTACTTC.

Of note for this clone: Different DNA sequences within this sample yield the same CDR3. This chain uses TRBV18 with TRBJ2-7; TRBD1 aligns across 7 bases. CDR1 is KGHSH and CDR2 is LQKENI in the germline V gene. V shed 3 bases, J shed 0 bases, and the junction held 2 bases outside the gene matches. The CDR3 contains 14 residues. The CDR3 DNA is TGTGCCAGCTCACCGAGGGACAGCTCCTACGAGCAGTACTTC. Protein: CASSPRDSSYEQYF.

This chain connects TRBV28 to TRBJ2-2; 7 positions agree with TRBD2. CDR1 is MDHEN, CDR2 SYDVKM, per germline. After removal of 6 bases from V and 9 bases from J, the junction contained 13 bases not matched to a gene. CDR3 size: 15 residues. The DNA for the CDR3 is TGTGCCAGCAGAGGTGGGACGGGGGGTCGAAGGGAGCTGTTTTTT. Translated, it gives CASRGGTGGRRELFF.